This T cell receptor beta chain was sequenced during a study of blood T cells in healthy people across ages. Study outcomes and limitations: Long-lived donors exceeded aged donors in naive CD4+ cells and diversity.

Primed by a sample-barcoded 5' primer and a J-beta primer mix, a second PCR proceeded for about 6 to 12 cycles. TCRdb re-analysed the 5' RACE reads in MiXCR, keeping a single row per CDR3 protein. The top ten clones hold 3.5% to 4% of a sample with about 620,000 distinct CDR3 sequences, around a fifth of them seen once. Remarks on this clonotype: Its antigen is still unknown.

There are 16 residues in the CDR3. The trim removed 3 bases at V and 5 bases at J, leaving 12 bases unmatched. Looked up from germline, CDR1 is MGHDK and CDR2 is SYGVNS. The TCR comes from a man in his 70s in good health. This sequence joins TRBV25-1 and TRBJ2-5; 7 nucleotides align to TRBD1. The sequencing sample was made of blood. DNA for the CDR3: TGTGCCAGCAGTGATTACGACAGGGTCGGCTCGGAGACCCAGTACTTC. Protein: CASSDYDRVGSETQYF.